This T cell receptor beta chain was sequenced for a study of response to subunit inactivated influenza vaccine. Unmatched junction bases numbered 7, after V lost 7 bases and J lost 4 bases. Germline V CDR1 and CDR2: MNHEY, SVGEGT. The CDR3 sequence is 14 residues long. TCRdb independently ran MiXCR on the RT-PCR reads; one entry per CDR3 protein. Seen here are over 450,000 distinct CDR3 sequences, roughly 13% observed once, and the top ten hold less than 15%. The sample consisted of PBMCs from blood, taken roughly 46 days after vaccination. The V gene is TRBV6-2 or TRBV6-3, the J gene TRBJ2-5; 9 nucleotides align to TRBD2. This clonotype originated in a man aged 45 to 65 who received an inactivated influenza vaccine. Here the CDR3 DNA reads TGTGCCAGCAACGACGTACTAGCGGGAGAGACCCAGTACTTC. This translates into CASNDVLAGETQYF.